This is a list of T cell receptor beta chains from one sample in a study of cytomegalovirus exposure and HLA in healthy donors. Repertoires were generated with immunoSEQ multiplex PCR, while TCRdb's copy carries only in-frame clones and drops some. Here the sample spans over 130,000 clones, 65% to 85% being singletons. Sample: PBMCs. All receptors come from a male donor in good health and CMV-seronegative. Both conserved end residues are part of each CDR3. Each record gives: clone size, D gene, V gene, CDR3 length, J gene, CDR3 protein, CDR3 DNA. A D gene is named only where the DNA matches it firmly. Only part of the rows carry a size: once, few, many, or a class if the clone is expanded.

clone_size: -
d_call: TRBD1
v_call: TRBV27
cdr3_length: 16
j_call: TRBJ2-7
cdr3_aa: CASSSISGQGFYEQYF
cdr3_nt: TGTGCCAGCAGTTCGATCTCCGGACAGGGGTTCTACGAGCAGTACTTC

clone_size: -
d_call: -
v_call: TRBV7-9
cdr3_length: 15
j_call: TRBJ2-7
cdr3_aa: CASIPGSPTVSEQYF
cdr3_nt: TGTGCCAGCATCCCAGGAAGTCCGACGGTCTCCGAGCAGTACTTC

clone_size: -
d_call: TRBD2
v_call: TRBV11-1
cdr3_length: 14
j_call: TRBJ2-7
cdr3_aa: CASSLVLAGAEQYF
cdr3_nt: TGTGCCAGCAGCTTAGTTCTAGCGGGAGCCGAGCAGTACTTC

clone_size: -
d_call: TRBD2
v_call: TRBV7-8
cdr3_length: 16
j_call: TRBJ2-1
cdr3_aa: CASSGQLAGGDNEQFF
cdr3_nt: TGTGCCAGCAGCGGACAACTAGCGGGAGGAGACAATGAGCAGTTCTTC

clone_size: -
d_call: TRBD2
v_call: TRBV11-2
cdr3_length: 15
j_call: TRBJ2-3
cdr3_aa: CASSVSGISTDTQYF
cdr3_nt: TGTGCCAGCAGCGTTAGCGGGATAAGCACAGATACGCAGTATTTT

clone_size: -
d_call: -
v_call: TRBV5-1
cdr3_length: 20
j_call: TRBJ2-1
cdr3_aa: CASSLSSKTGLTASYNEQFF
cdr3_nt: TGCGCCAGCAGCTTGTCATCAAAAACGGGACTTACCGCCTCCTACAATGAGCAGTTCTTC

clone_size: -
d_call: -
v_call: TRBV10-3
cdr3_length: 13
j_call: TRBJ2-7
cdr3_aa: CAISETGPYEQYF
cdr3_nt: TGTGCCATCAGTGAGACAGGACCCTACGAGCAGTACTTC

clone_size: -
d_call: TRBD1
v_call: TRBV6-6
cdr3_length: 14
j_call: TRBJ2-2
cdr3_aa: CASRLRGHTGELFF
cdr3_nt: TGTGCCAGCCGCCTCAGGGGGCACACCGGGGAGCTGTTTTTT

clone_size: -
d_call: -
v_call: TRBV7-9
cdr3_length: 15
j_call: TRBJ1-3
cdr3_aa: CASSLAGGSGNTIYF
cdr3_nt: TGTGCCAGCAGCTTAGCTGGGGGGTCTGGAAACACCATATATTTT

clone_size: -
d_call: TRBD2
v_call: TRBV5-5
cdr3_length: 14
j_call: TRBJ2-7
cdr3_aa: CASSWTGTSREQYF
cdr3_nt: TGTGCCAGCAGCTGGACCGGGACTAGCCGCGAGCAGTACTTC

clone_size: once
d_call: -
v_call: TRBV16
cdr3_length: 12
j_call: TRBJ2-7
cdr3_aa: CASTPNQDEQYF
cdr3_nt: TGTGCCAGCACCCCGAACCAGGACGAGCAGTACTTC

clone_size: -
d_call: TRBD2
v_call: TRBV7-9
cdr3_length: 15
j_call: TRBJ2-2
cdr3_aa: CASSSAGGPTGELFF
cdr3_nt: TGTGCCAGCAGCTCAGCGGGAGGGCCCACCGGGGAGCTGTTTTTT

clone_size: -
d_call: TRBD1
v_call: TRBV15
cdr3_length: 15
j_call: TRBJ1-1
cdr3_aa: CATSKGGTGNTEAFF
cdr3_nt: TGTGCCACCAGCAAAGGAGGGACAGGTAACACTGAAGCTTTCTTT

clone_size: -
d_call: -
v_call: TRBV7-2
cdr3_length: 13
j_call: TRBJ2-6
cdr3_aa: CASNRAGANVLTF
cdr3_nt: TGTGCCAGTAACAGGGCTGGGGCCAACGTCCTGACTTTC

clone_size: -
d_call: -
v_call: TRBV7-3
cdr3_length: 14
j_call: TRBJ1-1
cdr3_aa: CASSLRREDTEAFF
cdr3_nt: TGTGCCAGCAGCTTAAGGAGGGAGGACACTGAAGCTTTCTTT

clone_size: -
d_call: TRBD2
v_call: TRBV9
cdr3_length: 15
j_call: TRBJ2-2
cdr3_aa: CASSPTSGSSGELFF
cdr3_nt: TGTGCCAGCAGCCCGACTAGCGGGAGCTCCGGGGAGCTGTTTTTT

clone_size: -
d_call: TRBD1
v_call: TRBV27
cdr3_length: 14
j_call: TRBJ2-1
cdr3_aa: CASSKGALDNEQFF
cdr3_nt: TGTGCCAGCAGTAAGGGGGCCCTAGACAATGAGCAGTTCTTC

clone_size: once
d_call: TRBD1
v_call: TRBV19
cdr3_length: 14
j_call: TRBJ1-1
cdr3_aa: CASSDQGALTEAFF
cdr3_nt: TGTGCCAGTAGCGACCAGGGGGCGCTCACTGAAGCTTTCTTT

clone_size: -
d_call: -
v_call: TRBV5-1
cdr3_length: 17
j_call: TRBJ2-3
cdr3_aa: CASSLGQRTASTDTQYF
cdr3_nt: TGCGCCAGCAGCTTGGGCCAACGGACAGCTAGCACAGATACGCAGTATTTT

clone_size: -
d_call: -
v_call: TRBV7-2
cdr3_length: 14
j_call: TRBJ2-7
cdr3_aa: CASSLGGYSYEQYF
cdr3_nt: TGTGCCAGCAGCTTAGGAGGATACTCCTACGAGCAGTACTTC

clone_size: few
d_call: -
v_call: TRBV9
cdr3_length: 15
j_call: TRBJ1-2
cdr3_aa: CASSVVARANYGYTF
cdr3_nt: TGTGCCAGCAGCGTAGTAGCCAGGGCGAACTATGGCTACACCTTC

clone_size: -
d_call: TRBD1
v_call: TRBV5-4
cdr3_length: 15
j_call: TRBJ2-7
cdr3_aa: CASSDPPGQGYEQYF
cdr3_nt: TGTGCCAGCAGCGACCCCCCGGGACAGGGTTACGAGCAGTACTTC

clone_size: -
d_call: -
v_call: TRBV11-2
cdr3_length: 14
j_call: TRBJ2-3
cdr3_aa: CASSGGRSTDTQYF
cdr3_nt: TGTGCCAGCAGCGGGGGCCGGAGCACAGATACGCAGTATTTT

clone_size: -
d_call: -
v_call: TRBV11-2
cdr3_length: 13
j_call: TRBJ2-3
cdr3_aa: CASAGLNAHTQYF
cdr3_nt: TGTGCCAGCGCAGGACTAAACGCACATACGCAGTATTTT

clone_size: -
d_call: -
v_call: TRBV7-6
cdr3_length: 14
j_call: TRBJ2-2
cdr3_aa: CASSGEGGRRELFF
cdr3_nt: TGTGCCAGCAGCGGCGAGGGGGGGCGCCGGGAGCTGTTTTTT

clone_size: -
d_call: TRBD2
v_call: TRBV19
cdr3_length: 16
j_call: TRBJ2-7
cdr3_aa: CASSIAITSGTYEQYF
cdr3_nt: TGTGCCAGTAGTATTGCAATAACTAGCGGGACCTACGAGCAGTACTTC

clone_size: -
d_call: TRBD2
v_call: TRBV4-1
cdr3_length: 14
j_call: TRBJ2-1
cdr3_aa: CASSPGLGNDEQFF
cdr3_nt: TGCGCCAGCAGCCCAGGACTAGGTAACGATGAGCAGTTCTTC

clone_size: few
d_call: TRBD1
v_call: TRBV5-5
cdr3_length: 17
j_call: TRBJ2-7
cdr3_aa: CASSQKGAGTGSYEQYF
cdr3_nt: TGTGCCAGCAGCCAAAAGGGGGCCGGGACAGGGTCCTACGAGCAGTACTTC

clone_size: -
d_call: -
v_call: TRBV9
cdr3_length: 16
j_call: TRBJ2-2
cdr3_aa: CASSAGPGYNTGELFF
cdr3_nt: TGTGCCAGCAGTGCTGGTCCGGGTTATAACACCGGGGAGCTGTTTTTT

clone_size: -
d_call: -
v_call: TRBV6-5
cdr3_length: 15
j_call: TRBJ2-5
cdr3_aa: CASSYGGGSLGTQYF
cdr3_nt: TGTGCCAGCAGTTACGGGGGAGGCTCGCTGGGGACCCAGTACTTC

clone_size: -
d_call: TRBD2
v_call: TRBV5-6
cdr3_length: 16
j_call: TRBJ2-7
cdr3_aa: CASSPWVVAGVGEQYF
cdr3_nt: TGTGCCAGCAGCCCCTGGGTTGTAGCGGGAGTGGGCGAGCAGTACTTC

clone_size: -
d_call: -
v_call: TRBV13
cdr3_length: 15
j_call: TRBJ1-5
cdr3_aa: CASSFGGPSNQPQHF
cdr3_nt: TGTGCCAGCAGCTTCGGAGGGCCTAGCAATCAGCCCCAGCATTTT

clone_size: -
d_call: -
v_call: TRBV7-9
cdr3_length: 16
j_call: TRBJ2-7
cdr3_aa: CASSPGGPSRSYEQYF
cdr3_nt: TGTGCCAGCAGCCCCGGCGGCCCAAGCCGCTCCTACGAGCAGTACTTC

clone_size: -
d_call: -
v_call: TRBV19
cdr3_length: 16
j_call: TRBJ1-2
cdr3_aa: CASSIAFVRSSNGYTF
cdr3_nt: TGTGCCAGTAGTATCGCCTTCGTTCGTAGTTCCAATGGCTACACCTTC

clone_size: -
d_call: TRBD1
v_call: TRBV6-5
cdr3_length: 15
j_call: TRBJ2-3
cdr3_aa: CASAEGQGLTDTQYF
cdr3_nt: TGTGCCAGTGCTGAAGGACAGGGTTTAACAGATACGCAGTATTTT

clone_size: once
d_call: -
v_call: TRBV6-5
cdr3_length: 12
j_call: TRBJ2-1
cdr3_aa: CASGPLTNEQFF
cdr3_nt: TGTGCCAGCGGGCCCTTGACCAATGAGCAGTTCTTC

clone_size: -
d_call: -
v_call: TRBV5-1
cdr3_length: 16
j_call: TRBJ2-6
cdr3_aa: CASSLLTVSGANVLTF
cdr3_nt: TGCGCCAGCAGCTTGCTTACTGTTTCTGGGGCCAACGTCCTGACTTTC

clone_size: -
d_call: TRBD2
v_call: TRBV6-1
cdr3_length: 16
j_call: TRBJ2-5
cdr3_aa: CASSEVLAGGKETQYF
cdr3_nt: TGTGCCAGCAGTGAAGTACTAGCGGGAGGCAAGGAGACCCAGTACTTC

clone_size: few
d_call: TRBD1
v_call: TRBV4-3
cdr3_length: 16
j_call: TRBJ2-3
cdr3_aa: CASSQGPAQGVDTQYF
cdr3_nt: TGCGCCAGCAGCCAAGGTCCAGCCCAGGGGGTAGATACGCAGTATTTT

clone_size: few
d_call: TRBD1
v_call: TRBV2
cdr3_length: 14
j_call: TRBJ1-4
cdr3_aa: CASSGQGANEKLFF
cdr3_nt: TGTGCCAGCAGTGGACAGGGGGCTAATGAAAAACTGTTTTTT

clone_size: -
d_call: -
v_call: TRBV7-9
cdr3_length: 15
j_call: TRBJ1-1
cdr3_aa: CASSFGGLKGRQAFF
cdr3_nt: TGTGCCAGCAGCTTTGGAGGGTTAAAGGGGCGACAAGCTTTCTTT

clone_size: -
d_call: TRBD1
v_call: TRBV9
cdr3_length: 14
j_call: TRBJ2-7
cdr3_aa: CASSVLGQGYEQYF
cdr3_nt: TGTGCCAGCAGCGTTCTGGGACAGGGATACGAGCAGTACTTC

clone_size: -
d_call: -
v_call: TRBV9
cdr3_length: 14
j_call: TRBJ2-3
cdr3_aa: CASRGAYSTDTQYF
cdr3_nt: TGTGCCAGCAGGGGGGCCTATAGCACAGATACGCAGTATTTT

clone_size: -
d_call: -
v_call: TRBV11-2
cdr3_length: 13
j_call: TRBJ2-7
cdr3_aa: CASSFLGGYEQYF
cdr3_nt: TGTGCCAGCAGCTTTCTCGGGGGCTACGAGCAGTACTTC

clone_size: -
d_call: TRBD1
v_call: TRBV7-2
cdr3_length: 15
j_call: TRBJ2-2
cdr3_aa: CASSLRGPRAGELFF
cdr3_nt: TGTGCCAGCAGCTTAAGGGGGCCCCGGGCCGGGGAGCTGTTTTTT

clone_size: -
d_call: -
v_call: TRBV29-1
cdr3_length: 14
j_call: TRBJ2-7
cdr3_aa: CSVIGGAGEYEQYF
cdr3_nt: TGCAGTGTCATTGGGGGGGCGGGAGAATACGAGCAGTACTTC

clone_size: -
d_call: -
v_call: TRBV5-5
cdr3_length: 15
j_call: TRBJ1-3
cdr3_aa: CASSLAAGVGNTIYF
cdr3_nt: TGTGCCAGCAGCTTGGCCGCGGGGGTAGGAAACACCATATATTTT

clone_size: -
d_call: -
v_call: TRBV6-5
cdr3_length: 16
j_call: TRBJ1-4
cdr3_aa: CASSYSSGERGEKLFF
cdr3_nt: TGTGCCAGCAGTTACTCATCGGGGGAAAGGGGTGAAAAACTGTTTTTT

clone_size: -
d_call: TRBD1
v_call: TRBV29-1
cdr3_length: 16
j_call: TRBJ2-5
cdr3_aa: CSVERKGTGTQETQYF
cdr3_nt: TGCAGCGTTGAAAGAAAGGGGACAGGGACCCAAGAGACCCAGTACTTC

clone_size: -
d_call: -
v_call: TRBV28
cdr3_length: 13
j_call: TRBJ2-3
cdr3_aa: CASMLTSTDTQYF
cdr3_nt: TGTGCCAGCATGCTGACTAGCACAGATACGCAGTATTTT

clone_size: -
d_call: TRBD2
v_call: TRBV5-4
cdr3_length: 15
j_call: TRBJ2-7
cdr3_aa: CASSTRTSLVGEQYF
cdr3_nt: TGTGCCAGCAGCACCAGGACTAGCCTCGTCGGGGAGCAGTACTTC

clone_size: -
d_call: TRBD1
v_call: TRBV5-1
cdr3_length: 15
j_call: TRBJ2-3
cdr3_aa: CASSLGQGPTDTQYF
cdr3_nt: TGCGCCAGCAGCTTGGGACAGGGGCCCACAGATACGCAGTATTTT

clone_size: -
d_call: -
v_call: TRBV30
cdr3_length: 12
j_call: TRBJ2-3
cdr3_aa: CAWSTRGDTQYF
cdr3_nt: TGTGCCTGGAGCACCAGGGGAGATACGCAGTATTTT

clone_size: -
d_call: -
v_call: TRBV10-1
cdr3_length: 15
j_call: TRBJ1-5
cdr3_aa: CARGYGQFINQPQHF
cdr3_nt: TGCGCCAGGGGATATGGACAGTTTATCAATCAGCCCCAGCATTTT